This is a list of T cell receptor beta chains from one sample in a study of blood T cell repertoires in COVID-19. Profiled with immunoSEQ multiplex PCR; TCRdb holds only in-frame clones, not every one. The sample includes a few hundred thousand clones, 80% to 90% seen only once; the top ten take more than 0.75%. The sample consisted of peripheral blood. These receptors came from a man aged 30 to 45 with acute or convalescent COVID-19. The CDR3 runs from the conserved cysteine through the conserved F or W. D genes are given only for firm matches. Only part of the rows carry a size: once, few, many, or a class if the clone is expanded.

>-|TRBV5-1|TRBJ1-2|-
CASSLDRDYGYTF
TGCGCCAGCAGCTTAGACAGAGACTATGGCTACACCTTC
>-|TRBV6-5|TRBJ1-1|TRBD1
CASSYLTGGTEAFF
TGTGCCAGCAGTTACCTTACAGGGGGCACTGAAGCTTTCTTT
>-|TRBV30|TRBJ2-5|-
CAWSVLGYQETQYF
TGTGCCTGGAGTGTGCTCGGGTACCAAGAGACCCAGTACTTC
>-|TRBV28|TRBJ2-2|-
CASSPRSTNTGELFF
TGTGCCAGCAGCCCGAGGAGCACGAACACCGGGGAGCTGTTTTTT
>-|TRBV6-5|TRBJ2-3|TRBD2
CASSYTGGAPDTQYF
TGTGCCAGCAGTTACACCGGGGGGGCCCCAGATACGCAGTATTTT
>-|TRBV4-2|TRBJ2-1|-
CASSQVSKTYNEQFF
TGTGCCAGCAGCCAAGTGTCCAAAACATACAATGAGCAGTTCTTC
>-|TRBV7-3|TRBJ2-5|TRBD1
CASSHEQGVGETQYF
TGTGCCAGCAGTCACGAGCAGGGGGTGGGAGAGACCCAGTACTTC
>-|TRBV14|TRBJ2-3|TRBD2
CASSRLSGRGADTQYF
TGTGCCAGCAGCCGACTTAGCGGGAGAGGGGCAGATACGCAGTATTTT
>-|TRBV27|TRBJ1-5|TRBD1
CASRKTGHNNQPQHF
TGTGCCAGCAGAAAGACAGGGCATAATAATCAGCCCCAGCATTTT
>-|TRBV7-9|TRBJ2-1|TRBD1
CASSPRQGTPKNEQFF
TGTGCCAGCAGCCCGAGACAGGGCACCCCAAAAAATGAGCAGTTCTTC
>-|TRBV7-2|TRBJ1-6|-
CASSLVNSPLHF
TGTGCCAGCAGCTTAGTAAATTCACCCCTCCACTTT
>-|TRBV6-5|TRBJ2-7|-
CASSQGQTISYEQYF
TGTGCCAGCAGCCAAGGACAGACCATCTCCTACGAGCAGTACTTC
>-|TRBV2|TRBJ2-1|TRBD2
CASSEEVGGAYNEQFF
TGTGCCAGCAGTGAAGAGGTCGGGGGGGCCTACAATGAGCAGTTCTTC
>-|TRBV18|TRBJ1-4|-
CASADSYNEKLFF
TGTGCCAGCGCGGACAGTTATAATGAAAAACTGTTTTTT
>-|TRBV28|TRBJ2-7|TRBD1
CASRETGAYEQYF
TGTGCCAGCCGAGAGACAGGGGCTTACGAGCAGTACTTC
>-|TRBV7-8|TRBJ1-2|TRBD1
CASSLAPRDSGYGYTF
TGTGCCAGCAGCTTAGCTCCTAGGGACAGCGGCTATGGCTACACCTTC
>-|TRBV5-1|TRBJ1-5|-
CASSFGGSNQPQHF
TGCGCCAGCAGCTTCGGGGGGTCAAACCAGCCCCAGCATTTT
>-|TRBV9|TRBJ2-1|TRBD2
CASSRQGGSGEQFF
TGTGCCAGCAGCCGTCAGGGAGGGTCGGGTGAGCAGTTCTTC
>-|TRBV12-3/TRBV12-4|TRBJ1-1|TRBD1
CASTRQGPGEAFF
TGTGCCAGCACAAGACAGGGGCCCGGTGAAGCTTTCTTT
>-|TRBV28|TRBJ2-7|TRBD1
CASSNSGQGPREQYF
TGTGCCAGCAGTAATTCGGGACAGGGGCCTCGAGAGCAGTACTTC
>-|TRBV18|TRBJ2-7|TRBD1
CASSSGTEYEQYF
TGTGCCAGCTCATCCGGGACAGAGTACGAGCAGTACTTC
>-|TRBV7-2|TRBJ2-2|TRBD1
CASSLGQGYTGELFF
TGTGCCAGCAGCTTAGGACAGGGGTACACCGGGGAGCTGTTTTTT
>few|TRBV27|TRBJ1-5|-
CASSSPLRGQPQHF
TGTGCCAGCAGTTCCCCCCTCCGGGGTCAGCCCCAGCATTTT
>-|TRBV6-5|TRBJ1-2|-
CASRLPLTVNYGYTF
TGTGCCAGCAGACTTCCGCTGACAGTGAACTATGGCTACACCTTC
>-|TRBV29-1|TRBJ2-3|-
CSVEVSVLPGDTQYF
TGCAGCGTTGAAGTTTCGGTACTGCCTGGAGATACGCAGTATTTT
>-|TRBV15|TRBJ1-2|-
CATSRDRGNYGYTF
TGTGCCACCAGCAGAGATCGGGGTAACTATGGCTACACCTTC
>-|TRBV27|TRBJ2-3|TRBD1
CASSPWDRITQYF
TGTGCCAGCAGTCCCTGGGACAGGATTACGCAGTATTTT
>-|TRBV3-1/TRBV3-2|TRBJ1-2|-
CASRGSYGYTF
TGTGCCAGTCGGGGAAGCTATGGCTACACCTTC
>-|TRBV18|TRBJ2-1|TRBD2
CASSPLLAEYNEQFF
TGTGCCAGCTCACCACTCCTAGCGGAATACAATGAGCAGTTCTTC
>-|TRBV7-6|TRBJ1-3|TRBD1
CASSLGPGQGHTIYF
TGTGCCAGCAGCTTGGGGCCGGGACAGGGACACACCATATATTTT
>-|TRBV7-6|TRBJ1-6|-
CASSLAPRSPLHF
TGTGCCAGCAGCTTAGCGCCGCGATCACCCCTCCACTTT
>-|TRBV9|TRBJ2-7|-
CASSVDSSYEQYF
TGTGCCAGCAGCGTAGACAGCTCCTACGAGCAGTACTTC
>-|TRBV30|TRBJ2-7|TRBD2
CACRGGTSYEQYF
TGTGCCTGCCGCGGGGGGACCTCCTACGAGCAGTACTTC
>few|TRBV5-1|TRBJ1-2|-
CASSFGSRQGKDGYTF
TGCGCCAGCAGCTTCGGTTCTCGGCAGGGTAAGGATGGCTACACCTTC
>-|TRBV7-8|TRBJ2-7|-
CASSPLALSSYEQYF
TGTGCCAGCAGCCCACTAGCACTAAGCTCCTACGAGCAGTACTTC
>-|TRBV14|TRBJ1-6|-
CASSQAWGYNNSPLHF
TGTGCCAGCAGCCAAGCGTGGGGCTACAATAATTCACCCCTCCACTTT
>-|TRBV5-1|TRBJ1-4|TRBD1
CASRRLGQLNEKLFF
TGCGCCAGCAGGAGACTGGGACAGCTTAATGAAAAACTGTTTTTT
>-|TRBV30|TRBJ1-2|-
CAWSTGNYGYTF
TGTGCCTGGAGTACAGGGAACTATGGCTACACCTTC
>-|TRBV9|TRBJ2-1|TRBD2
CASSEKAGGYNEQFF
TGTGCCAGCAGCGAAAAAGCGGGAGGGTACAATGAGCAGTTCTTC
>-|TRBV19|TRBJ1-5|-
CASRGTGNLQPQHF
TGTGCCAGTAGGGGAACAGGGAACCTCCAGCCCCAGCATTTT
>-|TRBV19|TRBJ2-3|-
CASSDPGGIGVDTQYF
TGTGCCAGTAGTGACCCGGGTGGTATAGGGGTAGATACGCAGTATTTT
>-|TRBV6-4|TRBJ1-2|-
CASSPGPPNYGYTF
TGTGCCAGCAGCCCAGGGCCTCCTAACTATGGCTACACCTTC
>-|TRBV27|TRBJ2-4|TRBD1
CASSDRQGRGFGIQYF
TGTGCCAGCAGTGATAGACAGGGTAGGGGTTTTGGCATTCAGTACTTC
>-|TRBV4-1|TRBJ1-1|-
CASRGDRSGGYVGTEAFF
TGCGCCAGCAGGGGCGACAGATCGGGAGGTTACGTGGGAACTGAAGCTTTCTTT
>-|TRBV27|TRBJ1-6|-
CASSLSYRLYNSPLHF
TGTGCCAGCAGTTTATCGTACAGGCTCTATAATTCACCCCTCCACTTT
>once|TRBV28|TRBJ2-7|-
CASSRPPGQSSYEQYF
TGTGCCAGCAGTCGGCCACCGGGTCAAAGCTCCTACGAGCAGTACTTC
>-|TRBV3-1/TRBV3-2|TRBJ2-5|TRBD2
CASSRGTSGRWYQETQYF
TGTGCCAGCAGCAGGGGGACTAGCGGGCGCTGGTACCAAGAGACCCAGTACTTC
>-|TRBV5-1|TRBJ2-2|-
CASSLEGSSGELFF
TGCGCCAGCAGCTTAGAGGGTAGCTCCGGGGAGCTGTTTTTT
>-|TRBV27|TRBJ2-7|-
CASSPEGLRQYF
TGTGCCAGCAGCCCCGAGGGACTTCGGCAGTACTTC
>-|TRBV19|TRBJ2-3|TRBD2
CASSIDVAGRSSTDTQYF
TGTGCCAGTAGTATAGATGTAGCGGGGCGATCTAGCACAGATACGCAGTATTTT
>-|TRBV18|TRBJ1-4|-
CASSPPWQGTEKLFF
TGTGCCAGCTCACCACCCTGGCAGGGGACTGAAAAACTGTTTTTT
>-|TRBV19|TRBJ2-1|TRBD2
CASSDSGRVQNEQFF
TGTGCCAGTAGCGATTCAGGGAGGGTACAAAATGAGCAGTTCTTC
>-|TRBV19|TRBJ2-3|TRBD2
CASGSGGITDTQYF
TGTGCCAGTGGTAGCGGGGGGATAACAGATACGCAGTATTTT
>-|TRBV19|TRBJ2-7|-
CASSRDIHSYEQYF
TGTGCCAGTAGTAGGGACATCCACTCCTACGAGCAGTACTTC
>-|TRBV3-1/TRBV3-2|TRBJ1-2|TRBD1
CASSTRKTGGSDGYTF
TGTGCCAGCAGCACCCGCAAGACAGGGGGATCAGATGGCTACACCTTC
>few|TRBV12-3/TRBV12-4|TRBJ2-7|-
CASSADGYNEQYF
TGTGCCAGCAGTGCTGACGGGTATAACGAGCAGTACTTC
>few|TRBV24-1|TRBJ1-5|-
CATSEAGNQPQHF
TGTGCCACCAGTGAGGCGGGGAATCAGCCCCAGCATTTT